The 13 T cell receptor beta chains below come from one sample, sequenced in a study of cytomegalovirus exposure and HLA in healthy donors. 60 Vbeta and 13 Jbeta primers were used in PCR. Only in-frame clones appear in the TCRdb table, and some are missing; sequencing was by immunoSEQ multiplex PCR. The profile shows about 160,000 clones, 81% of them singletons. Sequencing was performed on PBMCs. Receptors originate from a man over 45 in good health and CMV-seropositive.

This rearrangement joins TRBV18 to TRBJ1-3; 7 bases fit TRBD1. The germline CDR1 and CDR2 sequences are KGHSH and LQKENI. The V segment lost 2 bases and the J segment 0 bases; nucleotides outside the gene matches: 13. This CDR3 comprises 19 residues. The CDR3 coding sequence is TGTGCCAGCTCACCATTAAACCTTGGGACAGCTGACTCTGGAAACACCATATATTTT. It is translated as CASSPLNLGTADSGNTIYF.

The chain employs TRBV27 and TRBJ2-7; D possibly corresponds to TRBD1 (6 bases). Germline V gene data show CDR1 as MNHEY and CDR2 as SMNVEV (reference sequence). V gave up 2 bases and J gave up 1 base, with 12 bases separating them. The CDR3 consists of 15 residues. The CDR3 spells CASSLGGHPSYEQYF. The CDR3 DNA reads TGTGCCAGCAGTTTAGGGGGCCATCCATCCTACGAGCAGTACTTC.

The chain uses TRBV7-6 and TRBJ1-5; TRBD1 aligns across 7 bases. There are 15 residues in the CDR3. The V segment lost 5 bases and the J segment 2 bases; nucleotides outside the gene matches: 6. In germline, CDR1 is SGHVS, CDR2 FNYEAQ. CDR3 protein: CASSADRAGNQPQHF. The CDR3 coding sequence is TGTGCCAGCAGCGCAGACAGGGCTGGCAATCAGCCCCAGCATTTT.

Turning to this clone: A junction boundary mismatches the germline segment, possibly from a read error. This chain joins TRBV11-2 and TRBJ2-7, with 11 bases identical to TRBD2. The germline V gene encodes CDR1 SGHAT and CDR2 FQNNGV. CDR3 length: 14 residues. The CDR3 coding sequence is TGTGCCGGCAGTTCACTAGCGGGAGCCTACGAGCAGTACTTC. Translation: CAGSSLAGAYEQYF.

The chain combines TRBV6-5 with TRBJ1-5; 7 bases map to TRBD1. J gave up 7 bases and V 3 bases, and 3 bases lay outside the gene matches. CDR1 is MNHEY, CDR2 SVGAGI, per germline. This CDR3 spans 13 amino acids. The CDR3, as DNA: TGTGCCAGCAGTTATCAGGGGGACCAGCCCCAGCATTTT. Its translation is CASSYQGDQPQHF.

The rearrangement uses TRBV19 and TRBJ2-7; D remains ambiguous. V lost 3 bases and J 6 bases, leaving 12 bases between the germline ends. Germline-derived CDR1 and CDR2 are LNHDA and SQIVND (reference sequence). The CDR3 length is 13 residues. The CDR3 DNA is TGTGCCAGTAGTATGGCAGGAAGAAGCGAGCAGTACTTC. Protein product: CASSMAGRSEQYF.

The V call is TRBV27, the J call TRBJ1-1, with 8 bases aligning to TRBD1. The CDR3 is made up of 14 amino acids. Trimming at V came to 4 bases and at J to 4 bases, leaving 5 bases not matched to a gene. CDR1 and CDR2 from the germline V gene are MNHEY and SMNVEV (reference sequence). CDR3 residues: CASSSQGAGTEAFF. For the CDR3, the DNA is TGTGCCAGCAGTTCTCAGGGGGCAGGCACTGAAGCTTTCTTT.

The chain uses TRBV7-3 and TRBJ2-2; the D gene is possibly TRBD1 (6 bases). The germline gives CDR1 SGHTA, CDR2 FQGTGA. The CDR3 loop spans 14 amino acids. Trimming removed 5 bases from V and 7 bases from J, with 14 bases in between. The CDR3 DNA reads as TGTGCCAGCAGCCTCAACAGGGTTAACGGGGAGCTGTTTTTT. It translates to CASSLNRVNGELFF.

The chain recombines TRBV30 with TRBJ1-1; the D gene is possibly TRBD1 (6 bases). V lost 4 bases, J lost 2 bases, and 11 bases lay in between. Germline V gene data show CDR1 as GTSNPN and CDR2 as SVGIG (reference sequence). CDR3 size: 13 residues. The CDR3 loop reads CAWNWGGNTEAFF. In DNA, the CDR3 is TGTGCCTGGAATTGGGGGGGCAACACTGAAGCTTTCTTT.

This chain connects TRBV21-1 to TRBJ2-1; the D segment call TRBD2 is taken from the table without a DNA check. TRBV21-1 constitutes a pseudogene. The CDR3 contains 20 residues. In DNA form, the CDR3 reads TGTGCCAGCAGCCTCCGACCCGGGACTAGCGGGAGTCGGGTATACAATGAGCAGTTCTTC. Protein: CASSLRPGTSGSRVYNEQFF.

The chain has TRBV19 and TRBJ2-1; 8 bases agree with TRBD2. The V segment lost 7 bases and the J segment 5 bases; nucleotides outside the gene matches: 10. The germline V gene encodes CDR1 LNHDA and CDR2 SQIVND (reference sequence). The CDR3 spans 15 residues. Written as DNA, the CDR3 is TGTGCCAGTAAGTTTGAGCGGGGGTCACACAATGAGCAGTTCTTC. It yields the protein CASKFERGSHNEQFF. The complete variable domain, with remaining parts taken from reference TRBV19 and TRBJ2-1, reads DGGITQSPKYLFRKEGQNVTLSCEQNLNHDAMYWYRQDPGQGLRLIYYSQIVNDFQKGDIAEGYSVSREKKESFPLTVTSAQKNPTAFYLCASKFERGSHNEQFFGPGTRLTVL.

The count of this clone is one. The chain joins TRBV5-6 to TRBJ1-1; 9 bases align to TRBD1. The CDR3 contains 15 residues. The germline V gene encodes CDR1 SGHDT and CDR2 YYEEEE. V was pared by 4 bases and J by 5 bases, with 9 bases of the junction left unmatched. The chain's CDR3 is CASSEGQGVGTEAFF. For the CDR3, the DNA is TGTGCCAGCAGCGAGGGACAGGGTGTTGGGACTGAAGCTTTCTTT.

This sequence joins TRBV2 and TRBJ2-2; D uncertain. CDR3 length: 14 residues. Deletions cut 3 bases from V and 4 bases from J, with 9 bases between. CDR1 and CDR2 (germline): SNHLY, FYNNEI. CDR3 sequence reads: CASSDRRSTGELFF. DNA for the CDR3: TGTGCCAGCAGTGATCGTCGGTCCACCGGGGAGCTGTTTTTT.